Below, 25 T cell receptor beta chains from the same sample are listed, as sequenced in a study of T cells after yellow fever vaccination. TCRdb reprocessed the 5' RACE reads via MiXCR and lists one record per CDR3 protein. This table holds 400,000 to 450,000 distinct CDR3 sequences, around a sixth found once. The specimen was PBMCs, collected before the yellow fever booster vaccination. These TCRs come from a young man who received the YFV17D yellow fever vaccine.

This clonotype was detected a few times. This chain connects TRBV9 to TRBJ1-2, with D possibly being TRBD1 (5 bases). CDR3 size: 15 residues. V was pared by 3 bases and J by 5 bases, with 17 bases between. Germline CDR1 and CDR2: SGDLS and YYNGEE. The CDR3 nucleotides are TGTGCCAGCAGCGCTGAACCGGGAGGGGAGTATGGCTACACCTTC. The encoded protein is CASSAEPGGEYGYTF.

This clonotype was counted a few times. The V call is TRBV14, the J call TRBJ1-3; D unclear. V lost 0 bases and J 1 base, leaving 10 bases between the germline ends. Germline V lookup: CDR1 SGHDN, CDR2 FVKESK. This CDR3 has 16 residues. Here the CDR3 reads CASSQDIQPSGNTIYF. In DNA form, the CDR3 reads TGTGCCAGCAGCCAAGATATTCAGCCGTCTGGAAACACCATATATTTT.

The rearrangement uses TRBV24-1 and TRBJ2-1; 9 nucleotides agree with TRBD1. Trimming took 6 bases from V and 0 from J; bases not matched to a gene: 5. Germline CDR1 reads KGHDR; CDR2 reads SFDVKD. The CDR3 covers 16 residues. This CDR3 is CATSYRTGASYNEQFF. For the CDR3, the DNA is TGTGCCACCAGTTACCGGACAGGGGCCTCCTACAATGAGCAGTTCTTC.

V and J are TRBV12-3 or TRBV12-4 and TRBJ2-3; D might be TRBD2 (7 bases). The CDR3 length is 12 residues. Trimming shortened V by 7 bases and J by 8 bases, and 13 bases separated the two germline ends. CDR3 protein: CASTRGAGTQYF. The CDR3 coding sequence is TGTGCCAGCACTCGGGGGGCCGGTACGCAGTATTTT.

This chain uses TRBV2 with TRBJ1-4; no clear D gene. This CDR3 has 16 residues. The V end lost 3 bases, the J end lost 8 bases, and 19 bases lay between the germline ends. Per the germline V gene, CDR1 is SNHLY and CDR2 is FYNNEI. The CDR3 reads CASSEAGPRVSEKLFF. CDR3 DNA sequence: TGTGCCAGCAGTGAGGCCGGCCCGAGGGTTTCCGAAAAACTGTTTTTT.

This clonotype was detected a few times. This chain connects TRBV7-9 to TRBJ1-1; unclear D gene. The germline V gene encodes CDR1 SEHNR and CDR2 FQNEAQ (reference sequence). Trimming left V 3 bases short and J 8 bases short, with 7 bases between. This CDR3 spans 11 amino acids. CDR3 loop: CASSLTWEAFF. Written as DNA, the CDR3 is TGTGCCAGCAGCTTGACATGGGAAGCTTTCTTT.

The V call is TRBV6-1, the J call TRBJ1-2; the D gene is possibly TRBD1 (5 bases). The CDR3 is 14 amino acids. Trimming shortened V by 6 bases and J by 4 bases, and 15 bases separated the two germline ends. From germline, CDR1 is MNHNS and CDR2 SASEGT. CDR3 amino acids: CASSVPRGPYGYTF. CDR3 sequence (DNA): TGTGCCAGCAGCGTACCGAGGGGACCCTATGGCTACACCTTC.

This clonotype was found a few times. V is TRBV5-1 and J is TRBJ1-1, with TRBD1 identical over 10 bases. The ends lost 0 bases at V and 5 bases at J; junction bases unmatched: 16. CDR1 is SGHRS and CDR2 is YFSETQ in the germline V gene. The CDR3 is 19 residues long. As DNA, the CDR3 is TGCGCCAGCAGCTTGGCCCCGGACGGGACAGGGGCGCGGGATACTGAAGCTTTCTTT. It specifies CASSLAPDGTGARDTEAFF.

This clonotype occurred many times. The chain recombines TRBV20-1 with TRBJ2-2; D possibly matches TRBD1 or TRBD2 (5 bases each). Germline V gives CDR1 DFQATT, CDR2 SNEGSKA (reference sequence). V lost 3 bases to trimming and J lost 0 bases, with 14 bases between them. The length of the CDR3 is 16 residues. As DNA, the CDR3 is TGCAGTGCTAGTGGTGGGGGACGTGCGAACACCGGGGAGCTGTTTTTT. It specifies CSASGGGRANTGELFF.

This clonotype was found a few times. The chain joins TRBV7-9 to TRBJ1-1; D unclear. Germline V gene data show CDR1 as SEHNR and CDR2 as FQNEAQ (reference sequence). This CDR3 has 15 amino acids. Trimming took off 1 base at V and 4 bases at J, with 13 bases between the two ends. The CDR3: CASSLDEGRTTEAFF. The DNA for the CDR3 is TGTGCCAGCAGCTTAGACGAGGGCCGTACCACTGAAGCTTTCTTT.

This chain joins TRBV6-2 or TRBV6-3 and TRBJ2-7; 7 bases fit TRBD2. CDR1 is MNHEY, CDR2 SVGEGT, per germline. This CDR3 has 14 amino acids. V shed 0 bases, J shed 6 bases, and the junction held 5 bases outside the gene matches. This CDR3 is CASSYSTSGGEQYV. The CDR3 bases are TGTGCCAGCAGTTACTCGACCTCGGGAGGCGAGCAGTACGTC.

J is TRBJ2-3 and V is TRBV5-6; D is undetermined. The germline V and J ends were trimmed by 0 bases and 2 bases, with 22 bases remaining between them. Germline loops: CDR1 SGHDT, CDR2 YYEEEE. The CDR3 is 19 amino acids. CDR3 sequence (DNA): TGTGCCAGCAGCTTGGACCAGTCCCACTCTCCCCAATACACAGATACGCAGTATTTT. Encoded protein: CASSLDQSHSPQYTDTQYF.

This clonotype has more than one count but fewer than ten. V usage is TRBV7-3 and J usage is TRBJ2-5; D uncertain. From germline, CDR1 is SGHTA and CDR2 FQGTGA. This CDR3 comprises 13 residues. The V end was cut by 5 bases, the J end by 4 bases, with 11 bases between. CDR3 nucleotide sequence: TGTGCCAGCAGCCCCGAAACGGGAGAGACCCAGTACTTC. This translates into CASSPETGETQYF.

The V gene is TRBV20-1, the J gene TRBJ1-1; D perhaps matches TRBD1 (6 bases). The CDR3 loop spans 18 amino acids. The V end lost 0 bases, the J end lost 0 bases, and 20 bases lay between the germline ends. Germline CDR1 DFQATT, CDR2 SNEGSKA (reference sequence). The CDR3, as DNA: TGCAGTGCTAGAGATGAACTCAAAGGGGGGGGCATGAACACTGAAGCTTTCTTT. This codes for CSARDELKGGGMNTEAFF.

A single count supports this clonotype. V is TRBV23-1 and J is TRBJ2-4; 8 positions match TRBD1. TRBV23-1 is known as an ORF, though its function is uncertain. Losses at the gene ends were 7 bases for V and 5 bases for J; bases not matched to a gene: 4. The CDR3 runs 13 residues. The CDR3 is CASTRTGQNIQYF. CDR3 DNA sequence: TGCGCCAGCACGCGGACAGGGCAAAACATTCAGTACTTC.

The chain couples TRBV5-4 to TRBJ2-3, with 11 bases lining up with TRBD2. The CDR3 is made up of 16 amino acids. V trimming: 7 bases; J trimming: 0 bases; junction bases outside the gene matches: 7. From germline, CDR1 is SGHNT and CDR2 YYREEE (reference sequence). CDR3: CASGASGGRSTDTQYF. The DNA for the CDR3 is TGTGCCAGCGGAGCTAGCGGGGGGCGGAGCACAGATACGCAGTATTTT.

The V call is TRBV7-4, the J call TRBJ2-7; a possible D gene is TRBD1 (5 bases). Germline loops: CDR1 SGHVT, CDR2 SQSDAQ. Trimming left V 3 bases short and J 3 bases short, with 18 bases between. This CDR3 is 16 amino acids long. The DNA for the CDR3 is TGTGCCAGCAGCTTCTGTCCCAAAGACAGTTACTACGAGCAGTACTTC. It codes for CASSFCPKDSYYEQYF.

The rearrangement uses TRBV4-3 and TRBJ2-3, with 9 bases fitting TRBD2. The germline V gene has CDR1 LGHNA and CDR2 YSLEER. V shed 0 bases, J shed 2 bases, and the junction held 6 bases outside the gene matches. The CDR3 is made up of 17 amino acids. The CDR3 protein is CASSQDGAGGPTDTQYF. The CDR3 DNA is TGCGCCAGCAGCCAAGACGGGGCGGGGGGGCCCACAGATACGCAGTATTTT.

This clonotype was counted a few times. The V and J genes are TRBV4-3 and TRBJ1-2; the D is unclear. V gave up 0 bases and J gave up 6 bases, with 14 bases separating them. The CDR3 loop spans 15 amino acids. Per the germline V gene, CDR1 is LGHNA and CDR2 is YSLEER. The CDR3 sequence: CASSQEGISSHGYTF. In DNA, the CDR3 is TGCGCCAGCAGCCAAGAAGGGATCTCAAGCCATGGCTACACCTTC.

The chain has TRBV15 and TRBJ2-3, with D perhaps TRBD1 (6 bases). CDR3 length: 13 amino acids. V dropped 8 bases and J dropped 4 bases, with 13 bases sitting between them. The germline CDR1 and CDR2 sequences are LNHNV and YYDKDF (reference sequence). The CDR3 DNA sequence: TGTGCCACCGTACAGGGAGCCGCAGATACGCAGTATTTT. It specifies CATVQGAADTQYF.

The sample holds many counts of this clonotype. The J gene is TRBJ2-1, the V gene TRBV7-6; D ambiguous. Germline lookup yields CDR1 SGHVS and CDR2 FNYEAQ. The CDR3 covers 15 residues. Trimming took 3 bases from V and 0 from J, leaving 9 bases between them. Written as DNA, the CDR3 is TGTGCCAGCAGCTTCGGGCTGGGCTCCTACAATGAGCAGTTCTTC. Translating gives CASSFGLGSYNEQFF.

The chain carries TRBV29-1 and TRBJ2-3, with D possibly being TRBD1 (6 bases). The germline V gene has CDR1 SQVTM and CDR2 ANQGSEA. The V and J ends lost 7 bases and 2 bases respectively, with 22 bases between them. The CDR3 is 16 amino acids. The CDR3 protein is CSAEETGEILTDTQYF. The CDR3 DNA reads as TGCAGCGCAGAAGAGACAGGAGAAATCCTCACAGATACGCAGTATTTT.

The V call is TRBV20-1, the J call TRBJ2-3; 7 bases map to TRBD2. The V gene's germline CDR1 is DFQATT and CDR2 SNEGSKA (reference sequence). This CDR3 has 12 amino acids. V lost 5 bases to trimming and J lost 7 bases; unmatched junction nucleotides: 6. In DNA form, the CDR3 reads TGCAGTGCTGACCGGGACTACAATACGCAGTATTTT. Translated, it gives CSADRDYNTQYF.

The rearrangement uses TRBV6-6 and TRBJ1-2; 9 nucleotides agree with TRBD1. V dropped 5 bases and J dropped 2; count of bases not matched to a gene: 12. This CDR3 has 17 amino acids. Germline CDR1 reads MNHNY; CDR2 reads SVGAGI (reference sequence). The CDR3 region has the DNA TGTGCCAGCAGTCGAGTTCAGACAGGGGGGAAGAACTATGGCTACACCTTC. Protein product: CASSRVQTGGKNYGYTF.

In its sample, this clonotype was seen a few times. J is TRBJ1-2 and V is TRBV5-4, with D possibly matching TRBD1 (5 bases). V was pared by 2 bases and J by 6 bases, with 8 bases between. CDR1 is SGHNT and CDR2 is YYREEE in the germline V gene (reference sequence). This CDR3 comprises 12 residues. The chain's CDR3 is CASSFSGNGYTF. In DNA, the CDR3 is TGTGCCAGCAGCTTTTCAGGGAATGGCTACACCTTC.